This record looks at one T cell receptor beta chain sequence and its context. What the recovered Cohort 3 donors had was two negative PCRs, clearance, or symptom resolution. Method: immunoSEQ multiplex PCR; TCRdb's copy keeps in-frame clones and lacks some. The profile shows about 330,000 clones, about 85% of them singletons. Germline-derived CDR1 and CDR2 are SQVTM and ANQGSEA. This CDR3 is built from 14 residues. The ends were cut back, 2 bases at V and 8 bases at J, with 16 bases in the middle. These data come from a study of blood T cell repertoires in COVID-19. Specimen: PBMCs or T cells enriched from blood (not recorded which). The clonotype was recovered from a woman aged 25-40 years who had recovered from COVID-19. The chain uses TRBV29-1 and TRBJ1-3; D is uncertain. The CDR3 bases are TGCAGCGTTGAACGCGGCGTCGGAACGGACACCATATATTTT. Its protein product is CSVERGVGTDTIYF. Complete variable domain (other parts from reference TRBV29-1 and TRBJ1-3): SAVISQKPSRDICQRGTSLTIQCQVDSQVTMMFWYRQQPGQSLTLIATANQGSEATYESGFVIDKFPISRPNLTFSTLTVSNMSPEDSSIYLCSVERGVGTDTIYFGEGSWLTVV.